This TCR beta chain was recovered during a study of Tregs in tolerant kidney transplant recipients. Sequencing used immunoSEQ multiplex PCR; TCRdb keeps in-frame clones, though not all of them. The ten top clones account for under 2%, within a sample of tens of thousands of clones. General study findings and limits: Antigen-driven expansion was suggested because donor-specific Tregs expanded more than all Tregs in tolerant patients. Some patients' samples used different primers over time, so nucleotide sequences weren't comparable.

A note on this clone: Antigen specificity is unknown. The read terminates 3 residues ahead of where the CDR3 ends, so the germline J gene completes it.

Mixed chimerism was transient after nonmyeloablative marrow transplants from related graft donors. The CDR3 sequence is 15 residues long. V gave up 5 bases and J gave up 4 bases, with 13 bases separating them. Germline CDR1 reads KGHDR; CDR2 reads SFDVKD. This TCR derives from a human patient who received a combined kidney and bone marrow transplant. T cells may partly derive from the graft donor. Sequenced material: CD4+ T cells from blood (PBMCs), taken 24 months after the transplant. This chain uses TRBV24-1 with TRBJ2-2; weak D call: TRBD2 (6 bases). CDR3 bases read: TGTGCCACCAGTGGAAGGGGAGGAAGCACCGGGGAG. Translating it yields CATSGRGGSTGE. The complete CDR3 protein is CATSGRGGSTGELFF.